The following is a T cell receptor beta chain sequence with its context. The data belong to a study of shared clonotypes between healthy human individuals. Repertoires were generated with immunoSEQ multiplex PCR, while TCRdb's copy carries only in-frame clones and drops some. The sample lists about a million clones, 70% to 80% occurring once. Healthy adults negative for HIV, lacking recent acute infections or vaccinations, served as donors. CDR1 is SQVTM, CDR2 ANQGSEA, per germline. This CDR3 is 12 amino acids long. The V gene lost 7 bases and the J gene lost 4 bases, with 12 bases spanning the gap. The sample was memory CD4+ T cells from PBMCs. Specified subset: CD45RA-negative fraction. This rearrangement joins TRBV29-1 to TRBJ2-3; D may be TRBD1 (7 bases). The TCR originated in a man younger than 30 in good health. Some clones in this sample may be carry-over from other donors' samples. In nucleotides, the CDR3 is TGCAGCGCGGGGGACAGTTCAGATACGCAGTATTTT. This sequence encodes CSAGDSSDTQYF.